This is a list of T cell receptor beta chains from one sample in a study of T-cell reconstitution after alpha-beta-depleted transplantation in children. A single record per CDR3 protein comes from TCRdb applying MiXCR to the PCR reads. The sample lists about 70,000 distinct CDR3 sequences; 9.5% to 13% were seen once. Material: PBMCs, obtained before TCRalphabeta/CD19-depleted stem cell transplant. Source of these receptors: a boy between 10 and 17 years old with acute myeloid leukemia, due to receive a stem cell transplant. Each CDR3 is given with its conserved first and last residue. A D gene is named only where the DNA matches it firmly. Expanded clones get a size class; other rows say once, few or many, or leave the size out.

V	J	size	D	CDR3	DNA
TRBV6-6	TRBJ2-2	-	-	CASSYSTGPPNTGELFF	TGTGCCAGCAGTTACTCGACGGGACCGCCGAACACCGGGGAGCTGTTTTTT
TRBV6-5	TRBJ1-5	many	-	CASSYSRTVGGPQHF	TGTGCCAGCAGTTACTCGAGGACTGTTGGTGGGCCCCAGCATTTT
TRBV27	TRBJ1-1	many	TRBD1	CASGRDRGNTEAFF	TGTGCCAGCGGCCGGGACAGGGGGAACACTGAAGCTTTCTTT
TRBV30	TRBJ1-5	many	-	CAWSRGGGQIAQHF	TGTGCCTGGAGTCGGGGGGGCGGACAGATCGCCCAGCATTTT
TRBV27	TRBJ1-1	many	-	CASSLRFRTEAFF	TGTGCCAGCAGTTTAAGATTTAGAACTGAAGCTTTCTTT
TRBV28	TRBJ2-7	many	-	CASSPLGIGGNEQYF	TGTGCCAGCAGTCCCTTGGGGATTGGTGGGAACGAGCAGTACTTC
TRBV12-3/TRBV12-4	TRBJ1-2	many	TRBD1	CASRAGQGYGGYTF	TGTGCCAGCAGAGCGGGACAGGGGTATGGTGGCTACACCTTC
TRBV30	TRBJ2-2	many	-	CAWSVRNYGELFF	TGTGCCTGGAGTGTACGCAACTACGGGGAGCTGTTTTTT
TRBV3-1	TRBJ2-7	many	-	CASSQRSFGLAYEQYF	TGTGCCAGCAGCCAAAGGAGTTTCGGTTTGGCCTACGAGCAGTACTTC
TRBV7-2	TRBJ2-7	many	-	CASSLLYEQYF	TGTGCCAGCAGCTTACTCTACGAGCAGTACTTC
TRBV6-5	TRBJ2-2	many	-	CASSYSQGSGTGELFF	TGTGCCAGCAGTTACTCGCAGGGAAGTGGAACCGGGGAGCTGTTTTTT
TRBV20-1	TRBJ1-6	many	-	CSAHATDKGSSYNSPLHF	TGCAGCGCCCATGCGACGGATAAAGGCAGCTCCTATAATTCACCCCTCCACTTT
TRBV4-1	TRBJ1-2	many	-	CASSPSQGTNYGYTF	TGCGCCAGCAGCCCGTCGCAGGGGACCAACTATGGCTACACCTTC
TRBV20-1	TRBJ2-1	many	-	CSADSLALPYNEQFF	TGCAGTGCGGACTCACTAGCCCTCCCCTACAATGAGCAGTTCTTC
TRBV29-1	TRBJ2-3	few	-	CSAGITDTQYF	TGCAGCGCCGGTATCACAGATACGCAGTATTTT
TRBV5-1	TRBJ1-2	many	TRBD1	CASRSGTGYGYTF	TGCGCCAGCAGGTCCGGGACAGGCTATGGCTACACCTTC
TRBV5-5	TRBJ1-2	many	-	CASSLEGQQSNYGYTF	TGTGCCAGCAGCTTGGAGGGACAACAATCTAACTATGGCTACACCTTC
TRBV5-4	TRBJ2-7	many	TRBD1	CASSDRDRVDEQYF	TGTGCCAGCAGCGACCGGGACAGGGTTGACGAGCAGTACTTC
TRBV5-1	TRBJ1-5	many	TRBD1	CASSRQGGDNQPQHF	TGCGCCAGCAGCCGACAGGGAGGAGACAATCAGCCCCAGCATTTT
TRBV6-4	TRBJ1-2	many	-	CASSDSPGTYGYTF	TGTGCCAGCAGTGACTCTCCAGGAACCTATGGCTACACCTTC
TRBV20-1	TRBJ2-2	many	-	CSAKRLYTGELFF	TGCAGTGCTAAACGGCTCTACACCGGGGAGCTGTTTTTT
TRBV6-6	TRBJ2-5	many	-	CASSYGLGETQYF	TGTGCCAGCAGTTACGGGTTGGGGGAGACCCAGTACTTC
TRBV11-2	TRBJ2-1	many	TRBD2	CASSLDGSGVGEQFF	TGTGCCAGCAGCTTAGACGGGAGCGGGGTGGGTGAGCAGTTCTTC
TRBV7-6	TRBJ1-4	many	TRBD1	CASSSGTGAEKLFF	TGTGCCAGCAGCTCCGGGACAGGGGCCGAAAAACTGTTTTTT
TRBV12-3/TRBV12-4	TRBJ1-4	many	-	CASSFNEAAGGLFF	TGTGCCAGCAGTTTCAATGAGGCGGCTGGAGGATTGTTTTTT
TRBV24-1	TRBJ2-2	many	TRBD2	CATSDLASGSRAGELFF	TGTGCCACCAGTGATTTAGCTAGCGGGAGTCGCGCCGGGGAGCTGTTTTTT
TRBV4-2	TRBJ2-6	-	TRBD2	CASGPAGGMLLGANVLTF	TGTGCCAGCGGCCCTGCCGGGGGGATGCTGCTTGGGGCCAACGTCCTGACTTTC